One sample yielded the 7 T cell receptor beta chains listed below, sequenced in a study of blood T cell repertoires in COVID-19. This table comes from immunoSEQ multiplex PCR, and its TCRdb copy is limited to in-frame clones, with some not included. This sample carries about 94,000 clones, nearly 80% of them seen once, and the ten largest clones take more than 6%. The sample consisted of peripheral blood. Receptor source: a man aged 65 to 85 with COVID-19, enrolled during active disease.

The chain combines TRBV20-1 with TRBJ2-7; D not resolved. The CDR3 contains 11 residues. Germline assignment: CDR1 DFQATT and CDR2 SNEGSKA (reference sequence). Between the trimmed V and J ends, which lost 6 bases and 1 base, there was a span of 7 bases. The CDR3 DNA sequence: TGCAGTGCGGCTCGATCCTACGAGCAGTACTTC. Amino acids: CSAARSYEQYF.

The rearrangement joins TRBV28 to TRBJ1-1; weak D call: TRBD1 (5 bases). CDR1 is MDHEN and CDR2 is SYDVKM in the germline V gene. The CDR3 length is 15 residues. The V end was cut by 4 bases, the J end by 5 bases, with 17 bases between. CDR3 sequence reads: CASSSRKGRWTEAFF. CDR3 bases: TGTGCCAGCAGTTCTCGGAAGGGGCGCTGGACTGAAGCTTTCTTT.

By sample share, this clone is medium-sized (0.01 to 0.1%). The rearrangement joins TRBV11-2 to TRBJ2-7; a possible D gene is TRBD2 (5 bases). Per germline, CDR1 SGHAT and CDR2 FQNNGV. CDR3 size: 14 residues. V was cut by 1 base and J by 7 bases, with 14 bases left in between. CDR3 in DNA: TGTGCCAGCAGCTTAGGGGGTGGATGGAGGGAGCAGTACTTC. This gives the protein CASSLGGGWREQYF.

The V and J genes are TRBV25-1 and TRBJ2-7; weak D call: TRBD1 (5 bases). The V end lost 7 bases, the J end lost 4 bases, and 14 bases lay between the germline ends. The V gene's germline CDR1 is MGHDK and CDR2 SYGVNS. The CDR3 has 13 amino acids. DNA of the CDR3: TGTGCCAGCAATAGGCAGGGATCGTACGAGCAGTACTTC. Protein product: CASNRQGSYEQYF.

V is TRBV6-6 and J is TRBJ2-7, with D possibly being TRBD1 (6 bases). CDR1 is MNHNY and CDR2 is SVGAGI in the germline V gene (reference sequence). V dropped 5 bases and J dropped 0 bases, with 14 bases sitting between them. The CDR3 extends over 15 amino acids. CDR3 coding DNA: TGTGCCAGCAGTAAAGAGACAGGCGCCTCCTACGAGCAGTACTTC. Translating it yields CASSKETGASYEQYF.

V gene TRBV14 combines with J gene TRBJ2-1; D remains unclear. V was cut by 0 bases and J by 8 bases, with 17 bases left in between. Germline V gene lookup returns CDR1 SGHDN and CDR2 FVKESK. The CDR3 is made up of 16 amino acids. The CDR3 nucleotides are TGTGCCAGCAGCCAAGATTTTAGGCGGCAGCTGGATGAGCAGTTCTTC. Protein: CASSQDFRRQLDEQFF.

This clone has just a few counts. The chain links TRBV10-3 to TRBJ2-7; the D gene is possibly TRBD2 (5 bases). CDR3 length: 15 residues. The germline V gene encodes CDR1 ENHRY and CDR2 SYGVKD. With 7 bases removed from V and 0 bases from J, the gap between germline ends came to 16 bases. CDR3 sequence (DNA): TGTGCCATCACCCCTCGTAGCGACCCCTCCTACGAGCAGTACTTC. Amino acids: CAITPRSDPSYEQYF.